This T cell receptor beta chain is from a study of a mutant IDH1 vaccine in newly diagnosed glioma. As for the study in general: Following radiotherapy alone, or alongside temozolomide cycles, vaccination was started after an interval of 4-6 weeks. Patients arrived already treated with radiotherapy, temozolomide, or both, most having had both. Treated individuals were around 60% male and around 40% female, averaging about 40 years of age.

Only a few counts were recorded for this clone. As yet, its antigen is unknown. This sample's time point: week 5, during vaccination. Each dose of the vaccine consisted of 300 ug of mutant IDH1 20-mer peptide, with topical imiquimod. Each donor presented with a new WHO grade 3 or 4 astrocytoma that tested IDH1-mutant and showed ATRX loss. The CDR3 has 13 amino acids. Germline CDR1 and CDR2: SNHLY and FYNNEI. The V end was cut by 2 bases, the J end by 4 bases, with 6 bases between. Libraries were prepared by immunoSEQ multiplex PCR; TCRdb keeps only in-frame clonotypes and omits some of them. The sample lists tens of thousands of clones, roughly 80% occurring once.

The material sequenced was PBMCs, taken from a glioma patient whose treatment included an IDH1 peptide vaccine. The sequence was obtained from a man aged 50 or older with glioma. The chain employs TRBV2 and TRBJ1-5; D is ambiguous. The CDR3 here is CASSETGNQPQHF. Here the CDR3 DNA reads TGTGCCAGCAGTGAAACCGGGAATCAGCCCCAGCATTTT.